A single sample gave rise to the 25 T cell receptor beta chains below, sequenced in a study of blood T cell repertoires in COVID-19. Data came from immunoSEQ multiplex PCR; TCRdb stores just in-frame clones and leaves some out. The sample includes approximately 450,000 clones, roughly 91% of them seen just once. Input material: peripheral blood. These TCRs come from a woman under 40 with acute or convalescent COVID-19.

The genes are TRBV2 and TRBJ2-1; possible D gene TRBD2, 6 bases. Germline CDR1 is SNHLY and CDR2 is FYNNEI. Trimming removed 8 bases from V and 5 bases from J, with 10 bases in between. The length of the CDR3 is 12 residues. DNA of the CDR3: TGTGCCAGCGGGGACTTAAACAATGAGCAGTTCTTC. Protein product: CASGDLNNEQFF. Supplemented by reference TRBV2 and TRBJ2-1, the full variable domain reads EPEVTQTPSHQVTQMGQEVILRCVPISNHLYFYWYRQILGQKVEFLVSFYNNEISEKSEIFDDQFSVERPDGSNFTLKIRSTKLEDSAMYFCASGDLNNEQFFGPGTRLTVL.

V is TRBV24-1 and J is TRBJ2-3; the D is unclear. Per the germline V gene, CDR1 is KGHDR and CDR2 is SFDVKD. Trimming stripped 0 bases from V and 0 bases from J, with 24 bases between. CDR3 length: 21 residues. In DNA, the CDR3 is TGTGCCACCAGTGATTTGTCCCTCCAACCGGGTCCGTCTTACAGCACAGATACGCAGTATTTT. Its protein is CATSDLSLQPGPSYSTDTQYF.

The chain employs TRBV27 and TRBJ2-1, with TRBD1 identical over 10 bases. Germline CDR1 is MNHEY and CDR2 is SMNVEV (reference sequence). V was pared by 6 bases and J by 4 bases, with 3 bases of the junction left unmatched. This CDR3 is 14 amino acids long. In nucleotides, the CDR3 is TGTGCCAGCAGGCCGGGACAGGGGTACAATGAGCAGTTCTTC. This sequence encodes CASRPGQGYNEQFF.

The rearrangement links TRBV5-6 to TRBJ2-2; 7 bases are shared with TRBD1. Looked up from germline, CDR1 is SGHDT and CDR2 is YYEEEE. The CDR3 consists of 16 residues. V was pared by 2 bases and J by 3 bases, with 7 bases of the junction left unmatched. The CDR3 DNA is TGTGCCAGCAGCTTAATCAGGGGGACGTACACCGGGGAGCTGTTTTTT. Translating gives CASSLIRGTYTGELFF.

The rearrangement uses TRBV7-9 and TRBJ1-1, with a weak D call TRBD1 (6 bases). The CDR3 is made up of 13 amino acids. The V and J ends lost 1 base and 4 bases respectively, with 7 bases between them. CDR1 is SEHNR and CDR2 is FQNEAQ in the germline V gene (reference sequence). CDR3 loop: CASSLEGGTEAFF. The DNA of the CDR3 is TGTGCCAGCAGCTTAGAAGGGGGCACTGAAGCTTTCTTT.

The genes are TRBV30 and TRBJ2-7, with D uncertain. Trimming removed 5 bases from V and 6 bases from J, with 14 bases in between. This CDR3 has 12 amino acids. Per the germline V gene, CDR1 is GTSNPN and CDR2 is SVGIG (reference sequence). The CDR3 protein is CAWGPQAFEQYF. In DNA form, the CDR3 reads TGTGCCTGGGGACCCCAAGCCTTCGAGCAGTACTTC.

The chain recombines TRBV28 with TRBJ2-5; 9 positions match TRBD2. After removal of 3 bases from V and 4 bases from J, the junction contained 3 bases not matched to a gene. Germline-derived CDR1 and CDR2 are MDHEN and SYDVKM. The CDR3 totals 14 residues. In DNA, the CDR3 is TGTGCCAGCAGTTTCGCGGGGGGGCGAGAGACCCAGTACTTC. Its protein product is CASSFAGGRETQYF.

The rearrangement joins TRBV4-1 to TRBJ1-2, with TRBD1 as a possible D gene (5 bases). CDR3 length: 14 amino acids. CDR1 MGHRA and CDR2 YSYEKL come from the germline V gene. Between the trimmed V and J ends, which lost 3 bases and 1 base, there was a span of 9 bases. CDR3 amino acids: CASSQGPVNYGYTF. The CDR3 nucleotides are TGCGCCAGCAGCCAGGGGCCCGTTAACTATGGCTACACCTTC.

J is TRBJ1-1 and V is TRBV3-1 (or the pseudogene TRBV3-2), with 9 positions matching TRBD1. The germline gives CDR1 LGHDT, CDR2 YNNKEL (reference sequence). The ends lost 6 bases at V and 0 bases at J; junction bases unmatched: 8. The CDR3 contains 16 residues. DNA of the CDR3: TGTGCCAGCAGGTCTGGGACAGGGCTCATGAACACTGAAGCTTTCTTT. Translation: CASRSGTGLMNTEAFF.

The chain links TRBV27 to TRBJ1-5; D is perhaps TRBD1 (5 bases). This CDR3 has 15 residues. Germline values: CDR1 MNHEY, CDR2 SMNVEV (reference sequence). V was clipped by 5 bases and J by 7 bases, with 18 bases between them. The CDR3 sequence is CASSDRAGVGQPQHF. CDR3 nucleotide sequence: TGTGCCAGCAGTGATAGGGCGGGGGTTGGGCAGCCCCAGCATTTT.

The J gene is TRBJ2-3, the V gene TRBV5-4; D uncertain. Per the germline V gene, CDR1 is SGHNT and CDR2 is YYREEE (reference sequence). The CDR3 sequence is 13 residues long. The ends were cut back, 2 bases at V and 2 bases at J, with 6 bases in the middle. The CDR3 nucleotides are TGTGCCAGCAGCTTATGGGCCACAGATACGCAGTATTTT. Protein: CASSLWATDTQYF.

This clone was seen only once. The genes are TRBV4-1 and TRBJ2-7; D gene ambiguous. This CDR3 contains 13 residues. Germline V gene lookup returns CDR1 MGHRA and CDR2 YSYEKL. Trimming pared 4 bases from V and 3 bases from J, leaving 10 bases between. CDR3 amino acids: CASSLFPNYEQYF. CDR3 bases: TGCGCCAGCAGCCTTTTTCCAAACTACGAGCAGTACTTC.

J is TRBJ2-5 and V is TRBV10-3; unclear D gene. Germline values: CDR1 ENHRY, CDR2 SYGVKD. The CDR3 totals 16 residues. V was trimmed by 4 bases and J by 0 bases, leaving 15 bases between them. DNA of the CDR3: TGTGCCATCAGTGCTGCTGATAGAGAGTACCAAGAGACCCAGTACTTC. Its translation: CAISAADREYQETQYF.

DNA of the CDR3: TGCGCCAGCGCAACCTCGACAGGGGTGGGAAAACTGTTTTTT. Translated, it gives CASATSTGVGKLFF. This chain links TRBV5-1 with TRBJ1-4, with 8 positions matching TRBD1. Per the germline V gene, CDR1 is SGHRS and CDR2 is YFSETQ. The CDR3 has 14 amino acids. After removal of 7 bases from V and 10 bases from J, the junction contained 12 bases not matched to a gene. The full variable domain, completed using reference TRBV5-1 and TRBJ1-4, is KAGVTQTPRYLIKTRGQQVTLSCSPISGHRSVSWYQQTPGQGLQFLFEYFSETQRNKGNFPGRFSGRQFSNSRSEMNVSTLELGDSALYLCASATSTGVGKLFFGSGTQLSVL.

The J gene is TRBJ2-5, the V gene TRBV9, with D uncertain. Germline CDR1 is SGDLS and CDR2 is YYNGEE. This CDR3 comprises 14 residues. Trimming shortened V by 0 bases and J by 5 bases, and 11 bases separated the two germline ends. The CDR3 sequence: CASSVGVAAETQYF. CDR3 DNA sequence: TGTGCCAGCAGCGTAGGGGTAGCCGCGGAGACCCAGTACTTC.

The rearrangement links TRBV18 to TRBJ2-7; 9 bases are shared with TRBD1. Germline V CDR1 and CDR2: KGHSH, LQKENI. With V trimmed by 10 bases and J by 3 bases, 13 bases remained unmatched. The CDR3 contains 15 residues. The CDR3 DNA reads as TGTGCCATGCAACTTCCCGTGGGACAGGGCTACGAGCAGTACTTC. It codes for CAMQLPVGQGYEQYF.

This chain uses TRBV7-9 with TRBJ2-7; 15 bases fit TRBD2. The germline V gene encodes CDR1 SEHNR and CDR2 FQNEAQ (reference sequence). Trimming at V came to 5 bases and at J to 5 bases, leaving 7 bases not matched to a gene. There are 16 residues in the CDR3. CDR3 sequence (DNA): TGTGCCAGCAGCCCGGGACTAGCGGGGGGTATCGACGAGCAGTACTTC. Translating it yields CASSPGLAGGIDEQYF.

This clone has a count of ten or more. V and J are TRBV6-6 and TRBJ1-2, with TRBD1 as a possible D gene (5 bases). The CDR3 extends over 14 amino acids. V was cut by 5 bases and J by 3 bases, with 13 bases left in between. From germline, CDR1 is MNHNY and CDR2 SVGAGI (reference sequence). Here the CDR3 reads CASSRDSQDYGYTF. CDR3 DNA sequence: TGTGCCAGCAGTCGGGACTCCCAGGACTATGGCTACACCTTC.

The chain links TRBV4-1 to TRBJ1-5; D remains ambiguous. The CDR3 runs to 12 residues. Germline lookup yields CDR1 MGHRA and CDR2 YSYEKL. Trimming removed 3 bases from V and 3 bases from J, with 3 bases in between. This CDR3 is CASSHHNQPQHF. The CDR3 bases are TGCGCCAGCAGCCACCACAATCAGCCCCAGCATTTT.

Here the CDR3 DNA reads TGTGCCAGCAGCGTAGCCACTCGGGGGGAGACCCAGTACTTC. Protein sequence: CASSVATRGETQYF. The V gene is TRBV9, the J gene TRBJ2-5; the D gene is possibly TRBD2 (6 bases). The CDR3 is made up of 14 amino acids. V lost 0 bases, J lost 5 bases, and 11 bases lay in between. Per germline, CDR1 SGDLS and CDR2 YYNGEE.

This sequence joins TRBV4-1 and TRBJ2-1; TRBD2 agrees at 9 bases. The length of the CDR3 is 16 residues. V shed 4 bases and J 4 bases; nucleotides not matched to a gene: 8. The germline V gene has CDR1 MGHRA and CDR2 YSYEKL. This CDR3 is CASSLLAGISYNEQFF. The CDR3 region has the DNA TGCGCCAGCAGCCTCCTAGCGGGGATATCTTACAATGAGCAGTTCTTC.

This clone was counted between two and nine times. The chain carries TRBV7-2 and TRBJ2-7; D call uncertain. The germline V gene encodes CDR1 SGHTA and CDR2 FQGNSA. CDR3 length: 18 amino acids. V was cut by 1 base and J by 2 bases, with 21 bases left in between. The DNA for the CDR3 is TGTGCCAGCAGCTTAGGTGTGCCGGTCTTTGAATTTACCTACGAGCAGTACTTC. It specifies CASSLGVPVFEFTYEQYF.

The rearrangement joins TRBV27 to TRBJ2-1, with TRBD2 matching over 12 bases. The CDR3 spans 15 residues. The ends lost 6 bases at V and 7 bases at J; junction bases unmatched: 7. Germline V gene sequence: CDR1 MNHEY, CDR2 SMNVEV (reference sequence). This chain's CDR3 is CASRTLAGGPNEQFF. CDR3 sequence (DNA): TGTGCCAGCAGGACCCTAGCGGGGGGGCCTAATGAGCAGTTCTTC.

This clone has at least ten counts. This chain links TRBV3-1 (or the pseudogene TRBV3-2) with TRBJ1-5; 9 bases are a match to TRBD1. Trimming removed 3 bases from V and 15 bases from J; junction bases left unmatched: 9. Looked up from germline, CDR1 is LGHDT and CDR2 is YNNKEL (reference sequence). The CDR3 loop spans 13 amino acids. The CDR3 DNA reads as TGTGCCAGCAGCCATGGCCGGGACAGGGTAGCGCATTTT. This sequence encodes CASSHGRDRVAHF.

In its sample, this clone was seen once. The J gene is TRBJ2-5, the V gene TRBV6-5, with D possibly matching TRBD2 (5 bases). Trimming left V 0 bases short and J 5 bases short, with 13 bases between. Germline V gene data show CDR1 as MNHEY and CDR2 as SVGAGI. The CDR3 is 15 amino acids. CDR3 sequence reads: CASSYSWSASETQYF. The CDR3 DNA reads as TGTGCCAGCAGTTACTCGTGGAGCGCTAGCGAGACCCAGTACTTC.